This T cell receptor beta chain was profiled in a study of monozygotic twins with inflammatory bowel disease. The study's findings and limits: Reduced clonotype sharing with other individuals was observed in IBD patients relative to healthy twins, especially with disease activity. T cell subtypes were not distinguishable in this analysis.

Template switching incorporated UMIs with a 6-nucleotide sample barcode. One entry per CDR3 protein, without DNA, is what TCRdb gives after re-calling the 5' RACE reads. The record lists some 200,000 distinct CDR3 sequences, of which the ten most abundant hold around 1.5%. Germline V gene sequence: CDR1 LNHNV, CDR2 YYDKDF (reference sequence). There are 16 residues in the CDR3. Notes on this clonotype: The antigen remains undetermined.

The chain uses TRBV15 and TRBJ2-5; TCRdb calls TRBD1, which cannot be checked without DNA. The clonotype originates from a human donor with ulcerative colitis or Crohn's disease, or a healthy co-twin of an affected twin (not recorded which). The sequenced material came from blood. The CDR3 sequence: CATRADEGAWGETQYF.